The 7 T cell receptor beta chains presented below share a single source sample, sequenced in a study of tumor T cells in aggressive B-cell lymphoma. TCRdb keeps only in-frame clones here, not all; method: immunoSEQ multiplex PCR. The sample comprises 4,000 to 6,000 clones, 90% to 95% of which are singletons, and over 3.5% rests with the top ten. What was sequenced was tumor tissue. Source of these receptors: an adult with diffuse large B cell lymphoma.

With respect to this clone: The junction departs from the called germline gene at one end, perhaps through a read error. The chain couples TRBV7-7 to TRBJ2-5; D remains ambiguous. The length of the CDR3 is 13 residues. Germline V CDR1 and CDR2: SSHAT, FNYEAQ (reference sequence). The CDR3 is CASSLDREEIQYF. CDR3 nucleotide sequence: TGTGCCAGCAGCTTAGACAGAGAAGAGATCCAGTACTTC.

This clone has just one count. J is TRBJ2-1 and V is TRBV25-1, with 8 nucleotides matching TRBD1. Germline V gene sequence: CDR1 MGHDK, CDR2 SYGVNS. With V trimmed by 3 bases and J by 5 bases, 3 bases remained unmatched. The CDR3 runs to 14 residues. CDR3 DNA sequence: TGTGCCAGCAGTGAGCAGGGGGCCCACAATGAGCAGTTCTTC. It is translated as CASSEQGAHNEQFF.

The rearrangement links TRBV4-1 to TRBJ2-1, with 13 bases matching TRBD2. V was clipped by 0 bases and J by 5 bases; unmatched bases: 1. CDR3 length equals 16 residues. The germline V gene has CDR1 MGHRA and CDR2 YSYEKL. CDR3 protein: CASSQEGLAGNNEQFF. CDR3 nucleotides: TGCGCCAGCAGCCAAGAGGGACTAGCGGGGAACAATGAGCAGTTCTTC.

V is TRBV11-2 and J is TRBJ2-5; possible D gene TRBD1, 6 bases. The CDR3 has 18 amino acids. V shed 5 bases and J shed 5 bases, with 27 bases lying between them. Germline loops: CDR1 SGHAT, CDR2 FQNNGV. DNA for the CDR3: TGTGCCAGCAGCCCGTTAAGCAGGACAGCACCCCCAAGTGAGACCCAGTACTTC. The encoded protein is CASSPLSRTAPPSETQYF.

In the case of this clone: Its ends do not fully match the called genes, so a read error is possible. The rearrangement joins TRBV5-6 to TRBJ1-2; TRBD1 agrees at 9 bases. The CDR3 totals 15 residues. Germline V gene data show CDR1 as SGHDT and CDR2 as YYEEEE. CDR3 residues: CVSSPGTGWGGGYTF. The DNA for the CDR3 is TGTGTCAGCAGCCCCGGGACAGGGTGGGGCGGTGGCTACACCTTC.

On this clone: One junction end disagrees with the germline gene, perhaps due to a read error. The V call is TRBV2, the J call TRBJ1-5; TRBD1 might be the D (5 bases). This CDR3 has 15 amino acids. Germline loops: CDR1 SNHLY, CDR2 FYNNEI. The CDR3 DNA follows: TGTGCCAGCAGTGAAGAGAAGGGACTTTATCAGCCCCGGCATTTT. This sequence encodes CASSEEKGLYQPRHF.

The CDR3, as DNA: TGTGCCAGCAGAGAGGGATTTTCGAACACCGGGGAGCTGTTTTTT. It codes for CASREGFSNTGELFF. This chain joins TRBV6-5 and TRBJ2-2, with D perhaps matching TRBD2 (5 bases). The germline gives CDR1 MNHEY, CDR2 SVGAGI. This CDR3 is 15 amino acids long. V lost 6 bases and J 0 bases, leaving 11 bases between the germline ends.